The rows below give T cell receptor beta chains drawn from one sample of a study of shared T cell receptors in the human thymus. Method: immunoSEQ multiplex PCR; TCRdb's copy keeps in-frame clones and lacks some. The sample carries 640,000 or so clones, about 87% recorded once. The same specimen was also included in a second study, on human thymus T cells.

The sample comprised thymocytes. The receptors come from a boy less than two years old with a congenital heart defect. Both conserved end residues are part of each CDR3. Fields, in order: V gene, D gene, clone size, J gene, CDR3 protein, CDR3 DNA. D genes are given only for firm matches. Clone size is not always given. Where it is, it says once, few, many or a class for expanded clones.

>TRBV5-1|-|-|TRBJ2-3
CASRTGGVTDTQYF
TGCGCCAGCAGGACAGGTGGGGTCACAGATACGCAGTATTTT
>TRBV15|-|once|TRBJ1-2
CATSRDLTGQGYGYTF
TGTGCCACCAGCAGAGATTTAACAGGACAAGGCTATGGCTACACCTTC
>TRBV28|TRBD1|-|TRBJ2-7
CASGGQGMGGEQYF
TGTGCCAGCGGGGGACAGGGGATGGGAGGGGAGCAGTACTTC
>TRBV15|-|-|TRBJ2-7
CATSRDPRRGGPYEQYF
TGTGCCACCAGCAGAGATCCTCGGCGTGGCGGGCCCTACGAGCAGTACTTC
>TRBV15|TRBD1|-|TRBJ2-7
CATSRVRDRVVYEQYF
TGTGCCACCAGCAGAGTCCGGGACAGGGTTGTCTACGAGCAGTACTTC
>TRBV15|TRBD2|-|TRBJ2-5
CATAPVGRIGKETQYF
TGTGCCACCGCCCCTGTCGGGAGGATCGGGAAAGAGACCCAGTACTTC
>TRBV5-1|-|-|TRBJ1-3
CASSLDGPTHGNTIYF
TGCGCCAGCAGCTTGGATGGGCCAACACACGGAAACACCATATATTTT
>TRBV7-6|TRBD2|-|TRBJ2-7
CASSTPSGPGTSSYEQYF
TGTGCCAGCAGCACCCCGTCTGGCCCCGGGACTAGCTCCTACGAGCAGTACTTC
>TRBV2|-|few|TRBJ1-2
CASGRTQGNGYTF
TGTGCCAGCGGACGAACCCAGGGGAATGGCTACACCTTC
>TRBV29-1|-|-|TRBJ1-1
CSVDREGEAFF
TGCAGCGTTGACAGGGAGGGTGAAGCTTTCTTT
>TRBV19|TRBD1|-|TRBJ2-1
CASSRDRGLYNEQFF
TGTGCCAGTAGCCGGGACAGGGGGCTCTACAATGAGCAGTTCTTC
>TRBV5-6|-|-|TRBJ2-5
CASSEWGEGETQYF
TGTGCCAGCAGCGAATGGGGAGAGGGAGAGACCCAGTACTTC
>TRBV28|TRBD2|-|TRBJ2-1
CASSLWGLAGGNEQFF
TGTGCCAGCAGTTTATGGGGACTAGCGGGAGGTAATGAGCAGTTCTTC
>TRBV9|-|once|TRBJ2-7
CASSVVPSGPTYEQYF
TGTGCCAGCAGCGTAGTTCCCTCAGGGCCTACCTACGAGCAGTACTTC
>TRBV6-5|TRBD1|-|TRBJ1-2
CASGQGNYGYTF
TGTGCCAGCGGACAGGGCAACTATGGCTACACCTTC
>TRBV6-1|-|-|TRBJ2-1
CASSVWGGSYNEQFF
TGTGCCAGCAGTGTTTGGGGAGGCTCCTACAATGAGCAGTTCTTC
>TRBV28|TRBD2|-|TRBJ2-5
CASLRGGRQETQYF
TGTGCCAGCCTTCGCGGGGGTAGACAAGAGACCCAGTACTTC
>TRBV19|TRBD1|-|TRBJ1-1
CASRQGSHTEAFF
TGTGCCAGCAGACAGGGGAGTCACACTGAAGCTTTCTTT
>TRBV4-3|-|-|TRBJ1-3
CASSQGARPPKDGGSGNTIYF
TGCGCCAGCAGCCAAGGGGCCAGACCACCTAAGGACGGGGGCTCTGGAAACACCATATATTTT
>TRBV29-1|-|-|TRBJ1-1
CSVHISSTGMGLNTEAFF
TGCAGCGTCCATATATCCTCCACAGGGATGGGGTTGAACACTGAAGCTTTCTTT
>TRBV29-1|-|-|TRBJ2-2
CSALGGINTGELFF
TGCAGCGCCTTGGGCGGGATCAACACCGGGGAGCTGTTTTTT
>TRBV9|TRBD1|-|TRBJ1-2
CASSVGQGAFGYTF
TGTGCCAGCAGCGTTGGACAGGGGGCTTTTGGCTACACCTTC
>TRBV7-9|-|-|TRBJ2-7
CASSPAGLVDYEQYF
TGTGCCAGCAGCCCCGCAGGTCTCGTAGACTACGAGCAGTACTTC
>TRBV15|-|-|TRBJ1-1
CATSRRRTNTEAFF
TGTGCCACCAGCAGGAGGAGAACGAACACTGAAGCTTTCTTT
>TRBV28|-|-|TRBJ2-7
CASSFPIAETPPNEQYF
TGTGCCAGCAGTTTCCCAATAGCGGAAACGCCCCCGAACGAGCAGTACTTC
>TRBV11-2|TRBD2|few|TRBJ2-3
CASSLDSRGARADTQYF
TGTGCCAGCAGCTTAGACTCGCGGGGGGCCCGCGCAGATACGCAGTATTTT
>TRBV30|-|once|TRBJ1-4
CAWSVARAREKLFF
TGTGCCTGGAGTGTAGCCAGGGCACGTGAAAAACTGTTTTTT
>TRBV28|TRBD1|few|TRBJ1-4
CASRVDRAPPTNEKLFF
TGTGCCAGCAGGGTGGACAGGGCTCCACCAACTAATGAAAAACTGTTTTTT
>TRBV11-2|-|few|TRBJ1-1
CASSLGRGGVPEAFF
TGTGCCAGCAGCTTAGGCAGGGGAGGGGTCCCTGAAGCTTTCTTT
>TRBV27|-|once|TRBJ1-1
CASSSTRGRAEAFF
TGTGCCAGCAGCAGCACAAGGGGTCGGGCTGAAGCTTTCTTT
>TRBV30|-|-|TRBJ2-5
CAWICTANLQETQYF
TGTGCCTGGATATGTACCGCAAACCTACAAGAGACCCAGTACTTC
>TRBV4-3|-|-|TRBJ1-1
CASSQEHEGNTEAFF
TGCGCCAGCAGCCAAGAACACGAGGGGAACACTGAAGCTTTCTTT
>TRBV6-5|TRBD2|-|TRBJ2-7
CASSYSSREALEQYF
TGTGCCAGCAGTTACTCGTCGCGGGAGGCCCTGGAGCAGTACTTC
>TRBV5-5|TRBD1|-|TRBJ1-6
CASSAMGTGSDSPLHF
TGTGCCAGCAGCGCCATGGGGACAGGGTCTGATTCACCCCTCCACTTT
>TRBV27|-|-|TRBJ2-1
CASSLSLYNEQFF
TGTGCCAGCAGTTTATCCCTATACAATGAGCAGTTCTTC
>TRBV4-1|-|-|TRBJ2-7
CASSQARGGYEQYF
TGCGCCAGCAGCCAAGCCCGGGGAGGTTACGAGCAGTACTTC
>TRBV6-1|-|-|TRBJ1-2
CASNVTGLGGYTF
TGTGCCAGCAATGTTACAGGGCTCGGAGGCTACACCTTC
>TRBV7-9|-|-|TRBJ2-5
CASSLNSTTETQYF
TGTGCCAGCAGCTTAAATTCGACTACAGAGACCCAGTACTTC
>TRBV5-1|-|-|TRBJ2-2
CASRTGTGELFF
TGCGCCAGCAGAACGGGAACCGGGGAGCTGTTTTTT
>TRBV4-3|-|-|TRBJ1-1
CASSQDPFGGSEAFF
TGCGCCAGCAGCCAAGATCCCTTCGGGGGGTCTGAAGCTTTCTTT
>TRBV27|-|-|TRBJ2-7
CASSLQGPDHEQYF
TGTGCCAGCAGTTTACAGGGGCCAGATCACGAGCAGTACTTC
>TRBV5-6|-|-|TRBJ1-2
CASSPPIWEGYYGYTF
TGTGCCAGCAGCCCCCCCATTTGGGAGGGATACTATGGCTACACCTTC
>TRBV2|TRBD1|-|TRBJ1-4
CASSEGPPHRGKLFF
TGTGCCAGCAGTGAAGGCCCCCCACACAGGGGAAAACTGTTTTTT
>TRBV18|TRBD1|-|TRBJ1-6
CASSPGTGGYSPLHF
TGTGCCAGCTCACCTGGGACAGGAGGATATTCACCCCTCCACTTT
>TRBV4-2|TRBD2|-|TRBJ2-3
CASSQESRTSGGPTDTQYF
TGTGCCAGCAGCCAAGAATCCCGGACTAGCGGGGGACCCACAGATACGCAGTATTTT
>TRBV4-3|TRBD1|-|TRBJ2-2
CASSHPKGTGGKVGELFF
TGCGCCAGCAGCCATCCCAAGGGGACAGGGGGCAAGGTCGGGGAGCTGTTTTTT
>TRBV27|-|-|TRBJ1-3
CASSLRGFGNTIYF
TGTGCCAGCAGTTTAAGGGGTTTTGGAAACACCATATATTTT
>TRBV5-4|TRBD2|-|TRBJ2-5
CASSLEAGGHQETQYF
TGTGCCAGCAGCTTGGAAGCGGGGGGACACCAAGAGACCCAGTACTTC
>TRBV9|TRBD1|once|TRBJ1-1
CASSVNELGQNGNTEAFF
TGTGCCAGCAGCGTAAACGAACTGGGACAGAACGGGAACACTGAAGCTTTCTTT
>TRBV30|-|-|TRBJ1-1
CAWSVQGLNTEAFF
TGTGCCTGGAGTGTACAGGGCTTGAACACTGAAGCTTTCTTT
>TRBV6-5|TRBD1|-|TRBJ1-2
CASSYTGDSRYYGYTF
TGTGCCAGCAGTTACACAGGGGACTCTCGATACTATGGCTACACCTTC